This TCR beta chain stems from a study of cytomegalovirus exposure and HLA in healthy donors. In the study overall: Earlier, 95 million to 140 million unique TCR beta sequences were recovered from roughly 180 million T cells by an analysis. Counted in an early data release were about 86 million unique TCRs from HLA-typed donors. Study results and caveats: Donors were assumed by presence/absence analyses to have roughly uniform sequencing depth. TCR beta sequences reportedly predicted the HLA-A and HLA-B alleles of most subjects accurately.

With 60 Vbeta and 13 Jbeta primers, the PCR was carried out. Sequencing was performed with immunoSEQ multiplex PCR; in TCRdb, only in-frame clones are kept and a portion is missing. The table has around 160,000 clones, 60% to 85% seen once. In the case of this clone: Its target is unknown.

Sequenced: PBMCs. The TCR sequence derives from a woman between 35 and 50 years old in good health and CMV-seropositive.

CDR3 in amino acids: CASSISPDTEAFF. The CDR3 region has the DNA TGTGCCAGTAGTATTTCCCCGGACACTGAAGCTTTCTTT. V and J are TRBV19 and TRBJ1-1, with D uncertain. Germline assignment: CDR1 LNHDA and CDR2 SQIVND (reference sequence). Trimming removed 3 bases from V and 3 bases from J, with 8 bases in between. The CDR3 has 13 amino acids. Together with reference TRBV19 and TRBJ1-1, the CDR3 gives the full variable domain: DGGITQSPKYLFRKEGQNVTLSCEQNLNHDAMYWYRQDPGQGLRLIYYSQIVNDFQKGDIAEGYSVSREKKESFPLTVTSAQKNPTAFYLCASSISPDTEAFFGQGTRLTVV.